The source of this TCR beta chain is a study of neurological immune-mediated disorders. This clonotype has a count of ten or more. Time point meaning: longitudinal time-point 3. Synthesis of cDNA was performed by 5'RACE using 10-nucleotide random UMIs. A single record per CDR3 protein comes from TCRdb applying MiXCR to the 5' RACE reads. In the table there are under 100,000 distinct CDR3 sequences, 4.3% of which are singletons. V trimming: 3 bases; J trimming: 7 bases; junction bases outside the gene matches: 5. The CDR3 has 14 residues. The germline CDR1 and CDR2 sequences are SGHKS and YYEKEE (reference sequence).

The rearrangement uses TRBV5-5 and TRBJ1-4, with 8 bases identical to TRBD1. The sequenced material came from PBMCs. This receptor was identified in a woman aged 60 to 75 with multiple sclerosis. In DNA form, the CDR3 reads TGTGCCAGCAGCTCGACAGGGGAAGGTGAAAAACTGTTTTTT. Its translation: CASSSTGEGEKLFF.